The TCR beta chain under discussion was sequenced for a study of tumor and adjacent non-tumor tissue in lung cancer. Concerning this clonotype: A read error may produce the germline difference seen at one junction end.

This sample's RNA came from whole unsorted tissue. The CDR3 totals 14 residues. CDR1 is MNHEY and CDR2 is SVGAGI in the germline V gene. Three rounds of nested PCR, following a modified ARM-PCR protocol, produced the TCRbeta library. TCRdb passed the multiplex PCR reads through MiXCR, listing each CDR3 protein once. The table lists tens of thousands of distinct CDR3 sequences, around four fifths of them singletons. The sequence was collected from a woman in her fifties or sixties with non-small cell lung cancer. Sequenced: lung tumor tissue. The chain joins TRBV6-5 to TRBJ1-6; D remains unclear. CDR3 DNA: TGTACCAGCAGCGACCGGTTAGGGAATTCACCCATCCACTTT. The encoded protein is CTSSDRLGNSPIHF.